This is a list of T cell receptor beta chains from one sample in a study of cytomegalovirus exposure and HLA in healthy donors. Clones were sequenced by immunoSEQ multiplex PCR, and TCRdb holds only the in-frame ones, with some missing. The sample gives 90,000 or so clones, about two thirds of which show up once; more than 5% is in the top ten. Sequences were obtained from PBMCs. These TCRs come from a boy aged 5 to 17 in good health and CMV-seropositive. Each CDR3 is given without its conserved first and last residue. The order of the fields is V gene, CDR3 length, CDR3 protein.

>TRBV2|13
ASVQGLAGVREQF
>TRBV6-1|10
ASRGPDGELF
>TRBV4-1|13
ASSETGASYNEQF
>TRBV19|14
ASGTGRSPFLTEAF
>TRBV19|11
ASSNSGVYEQF
>TRBV7-9|11
ASSLYKGDGYT
>TRBV5-1|14
ASSLEGRTNTGELF
>TRBV18|13
ASSPGGVGQEKLF
>TRBV4-3|14
ASSQDFRTSTGELF
>TRBV27|14
ASSLSTQGRRGSQF
>TRBV5-4|13
ASSTGTGVSYEQY
>TRBV7-9|14
ASSLVPRSSGNTIY
>TRBV6-6|12
ASTYGGPGNTIY
>TRBV6-1|12
ASSSRTVAYEQY
>TRBV30|12
AWSPSGEIYEQY
>TRBV4-3|10
ASSRGQGGAF
>TRBV5-6|15
ASSLGMFGGIDYGYT
>TRBV5-1|13
ASSSQGILENTIY
>TRBV7-3|17
ASSFLDRGVTSGANVLT
>TRBV30|12
AWSAGLAGETQY
>TRBV5-4|13
ASSFFQAGRYGYT
>TRBV18|16
ASSPSTGGRIGDYGYT
>TRBV5-4|14
ASSYRVTGVSGELF
>TRBV6-5|13
ASSLQGLSGNTIY
>TRBV5-1|13
ASSRLAGGRNGYT
>TRBV30|10
AWGDYGSEAF
>TRBV11-2|12
ASSSGGPYNEQF
>TRBV5-1|12
ASSLTSSGGAQY
>TRBV7-3|16
ASSSYLWDRRQYYEQY
>TRBV7-9|13
ASSVSGGDRDTQY
>TRBV2|15
ASTRQGTVAPNYGYT
>TRBV9|12
ASSREQGPYEQY
>TRBV25-1|12
ASSGSGSRDEQF
>TRBV6-5|13
ASSYGTGVTGELF
>TRBV5-4|13
ASSLSSGGTDTQY
>TRBV18|13
ASSPPSGRGETQY
>TRBV6-1|13
ASAPGDRDNSPLH
>TRBV11-2|11
ASSLGAILEQY
>TRBV7-2|12
ASSWGLGAYEQY
>TRBV5-1|13
ASSSGTGGTDTQY
>TRBV5-1|13
ASSHTSGASYEQY
>TRBV11-3|13
ASSRLAGGYNEQF
>TRBV9|11
ASSVRGSDIQY
>TRBV25-1|12
ASSEDRGVDTQY
>TRBV28|11
ASSRRNSYEQY